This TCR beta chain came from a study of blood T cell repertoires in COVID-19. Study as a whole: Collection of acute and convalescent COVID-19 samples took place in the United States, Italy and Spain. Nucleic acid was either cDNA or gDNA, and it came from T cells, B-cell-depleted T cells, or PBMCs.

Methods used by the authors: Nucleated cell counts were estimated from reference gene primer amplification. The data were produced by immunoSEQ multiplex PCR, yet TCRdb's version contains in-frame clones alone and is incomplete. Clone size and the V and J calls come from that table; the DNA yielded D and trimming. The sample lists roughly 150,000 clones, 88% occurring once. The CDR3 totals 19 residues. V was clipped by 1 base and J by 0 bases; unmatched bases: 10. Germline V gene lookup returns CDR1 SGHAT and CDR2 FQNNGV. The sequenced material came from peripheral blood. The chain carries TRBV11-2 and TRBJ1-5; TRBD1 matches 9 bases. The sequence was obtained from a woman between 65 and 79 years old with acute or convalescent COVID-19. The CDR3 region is CASSLGAGQGAYSNQPQHF. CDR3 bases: TGTGCCAGCAGCTTAGGGGCGGGACAGGGAGCTTATAGCAATCAGCCCCAGCATTTT. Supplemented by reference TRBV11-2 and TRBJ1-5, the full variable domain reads EAGVAQSPRYKIIEKRQSVAFWCNPISGHATLYWYQQILGQGPKLLIQFQNNGVVDDSQLPKDRFSAERLKGVDSTLKIQPAKLEDSAVYLCASSLGAGQGAYSNQPQHFGDGTRLSIL.